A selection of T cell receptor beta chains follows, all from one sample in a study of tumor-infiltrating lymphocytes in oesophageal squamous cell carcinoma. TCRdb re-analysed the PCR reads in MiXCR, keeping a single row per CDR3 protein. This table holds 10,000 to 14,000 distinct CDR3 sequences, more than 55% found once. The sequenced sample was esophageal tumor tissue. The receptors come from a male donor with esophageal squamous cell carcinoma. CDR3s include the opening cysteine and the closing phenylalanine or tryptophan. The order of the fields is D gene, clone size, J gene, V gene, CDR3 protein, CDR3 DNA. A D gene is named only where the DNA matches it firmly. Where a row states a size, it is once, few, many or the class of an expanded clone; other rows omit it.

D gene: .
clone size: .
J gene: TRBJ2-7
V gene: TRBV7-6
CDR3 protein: CASSLFKELNEQYF
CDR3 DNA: TGTGCCAGCAGCTTATTCAAGGAGCTTAACGAGCAGTACTTC

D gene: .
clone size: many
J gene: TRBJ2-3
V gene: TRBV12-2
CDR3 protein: CASRFQRSRRRLTRMTDTQYF
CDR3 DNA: TGTGCAAGTCGCTTTCAGCGGTCGAGGAGAAGACTGACTAGGATGACAGATACGCAGTATTTT

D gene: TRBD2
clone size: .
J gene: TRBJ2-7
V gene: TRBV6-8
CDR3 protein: CASSPSGFRYEQYF
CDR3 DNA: TGTGCCAGCAGTCCTAGCGGGTTTCGGTACGAGCAGTACTTC

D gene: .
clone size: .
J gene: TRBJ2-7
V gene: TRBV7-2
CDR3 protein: CASSLQSGREQYF
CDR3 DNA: TGTGCCAGCAGCTTACAGTCAGGGAGGGAGCAGTACTTC

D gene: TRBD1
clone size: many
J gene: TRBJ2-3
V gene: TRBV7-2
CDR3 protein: CASSPRQGGSTDTQYF
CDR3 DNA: TGTGCCAGCAGCCCCCGACAGGGTGGGAGCACAGATACGCAGTATTTT

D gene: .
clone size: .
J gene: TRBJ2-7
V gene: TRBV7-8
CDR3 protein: CASSPPATVVYEQYF
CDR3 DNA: TGTGCCAGCAGCCCGCCCGCGACGGTCGTCTACGAGCAGTACTTC

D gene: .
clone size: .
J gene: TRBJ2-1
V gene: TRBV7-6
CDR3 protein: CASSLEVTRQFF
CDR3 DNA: TGTGCCAGCAGCTTGGAGGTAACGAGGCAGTTCTTC

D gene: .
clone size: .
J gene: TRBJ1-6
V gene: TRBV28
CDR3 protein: CASSRQGSYEQYF
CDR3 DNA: TGTGCCAGCAGTAGGCAGGGTAGCTACGAGCAGTACTTT

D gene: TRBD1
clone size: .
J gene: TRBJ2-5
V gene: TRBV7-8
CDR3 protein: CASSSPSTGGTRGTQYF
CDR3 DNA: TGTGCCAGCAGCTCCCCCTCGACAGGGGGCACTCGAGGGACCCAGTACTTC

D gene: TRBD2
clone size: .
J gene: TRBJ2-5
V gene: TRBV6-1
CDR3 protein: CASSEGTSGSHEQYF
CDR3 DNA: TGTGCCAGCAGTGAAGGGACTAGCGGGAGCCATGAGCAGTACTTC

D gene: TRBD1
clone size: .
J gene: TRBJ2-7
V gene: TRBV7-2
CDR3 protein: CASSLQGDYEQYF
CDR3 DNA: TGTGCCAGCAGCCTACAGGGGGACTACGAGCAGTACTTC

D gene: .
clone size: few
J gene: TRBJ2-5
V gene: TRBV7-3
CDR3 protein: CASSLGPYF
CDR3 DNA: TGTGCCAGCAGCTTAGGTCCGTACTTC

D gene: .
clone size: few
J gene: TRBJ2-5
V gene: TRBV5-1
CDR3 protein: CASSLVPTANEQYF
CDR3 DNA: TGCGCCAGCAGCTTGGTCCCTACGGCGAATGAGCAGTACTTC

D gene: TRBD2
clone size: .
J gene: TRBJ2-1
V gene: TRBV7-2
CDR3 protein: CASSLGAGGRHHNEQFF
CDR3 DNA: TGTGCCAGCAGCTTAGGAGCGGGAGGGCGCCATCACAATGAGCAGTTCTTC

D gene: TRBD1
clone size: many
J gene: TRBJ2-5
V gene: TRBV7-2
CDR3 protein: CASSLGGQTYNEQYF
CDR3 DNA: TGTGCCAGCAGCTTAGGGGGACAGACCTACAATGAGCAGTACTTC

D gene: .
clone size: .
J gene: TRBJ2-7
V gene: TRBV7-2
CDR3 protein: CASSLYRQFYEQYF
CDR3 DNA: TGTGCCAGCAGCTTATATCGACAGTTCTACGAGCAGTACTTC

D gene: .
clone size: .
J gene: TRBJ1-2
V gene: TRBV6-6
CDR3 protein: CASSTSRNYGYTF
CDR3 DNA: TGTGCCAGCAGTACCTCAAGGAACTATGGCTACACCTTC

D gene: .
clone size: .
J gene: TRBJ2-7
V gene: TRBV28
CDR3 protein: CASSPLGDEQYF
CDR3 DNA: TGTGCCAGCAGCCCCCTTGGGGACGAGCAGTACTTC

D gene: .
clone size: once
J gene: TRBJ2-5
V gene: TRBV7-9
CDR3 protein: CASSFGSGQDETQYF
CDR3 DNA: TGTGCCAGCAGCTTCGGATCGGGTCAGGACGAGACCCAGTACTTC

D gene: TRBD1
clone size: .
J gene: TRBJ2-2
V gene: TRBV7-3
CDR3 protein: CASSSYRGLGTGELFF
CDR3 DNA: TGTGCCAGCAGCTCTTACAGGGGGCTTGGCACCGGGGAGCTGTTTTTT

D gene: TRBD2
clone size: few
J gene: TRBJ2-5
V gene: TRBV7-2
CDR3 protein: CASTWGRGGRRRETQYF
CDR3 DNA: TGTGCCAGCACCTGGGGGCGGGGGGGCCGTAGAAGGGAGACCCAGTACTTC

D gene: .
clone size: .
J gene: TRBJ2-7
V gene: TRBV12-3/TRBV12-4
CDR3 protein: CASSRSPDRSYEQYF
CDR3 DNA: TGTGCCAGCAGCCGAAGCCCAGACCGCTCCTACGAGCAGTACTTC

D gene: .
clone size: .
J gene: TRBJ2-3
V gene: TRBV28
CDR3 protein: CASSQTRRGLSDTQYF
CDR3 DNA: TGTGCCAGCAGCCAAACACGGCGGGGCCTGTCGGATACGCAGTATTTT

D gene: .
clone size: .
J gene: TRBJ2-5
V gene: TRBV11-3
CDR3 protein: CASSLVKRCQETQYF
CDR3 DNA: TGTGCCAGCAGCTTAGTTAAGCGTTGTCAAGAGACCCAGTACTTC

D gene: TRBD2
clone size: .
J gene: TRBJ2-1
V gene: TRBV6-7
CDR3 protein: CASSYKAGATSYNEQFF
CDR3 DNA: TGTGCCAGCAGTTACAAAGCGGGGGCCACCTCCTACAATGAGCAGTTCTTC

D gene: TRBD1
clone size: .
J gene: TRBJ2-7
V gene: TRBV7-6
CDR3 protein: CASSLAQGAEGEQYF
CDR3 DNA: TGTGCCAGCAGCTTAGCGCAGGGGGCTGAGGGAGAGCAGTACTTC

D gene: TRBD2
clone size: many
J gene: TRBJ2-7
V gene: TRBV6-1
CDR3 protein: CASSVGLVSVEQYF
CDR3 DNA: TGTGCCAGCAGTGTTGGACTAGTTAGCGTTGAGCAGTACTTC

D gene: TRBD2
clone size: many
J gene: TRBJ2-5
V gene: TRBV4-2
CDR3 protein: CASSQALAGGEETQYF
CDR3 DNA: TGTGCCAGCAGCCAAGCACTAGCGGGAGGGGAAGAGACCCAGTACTTC

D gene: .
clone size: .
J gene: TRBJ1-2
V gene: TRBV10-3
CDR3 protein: CAISEPGPYGYTF
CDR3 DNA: TGTGCCATCAGTGAGCCAGGGCCCTATGGCTACACCTTC

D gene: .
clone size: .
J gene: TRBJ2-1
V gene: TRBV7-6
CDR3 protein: CASSLAGTYNEQFF
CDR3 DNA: TGTGCCAGCAGCTTAGCAGGGACCTACAATGAGCAGTTCTTC

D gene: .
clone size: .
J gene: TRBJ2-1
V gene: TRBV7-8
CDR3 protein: CASSLSGYNEQFF
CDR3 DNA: TGTGCCAGCAGCTTGAGCGGTTACAATGAGCAGTTCTTC

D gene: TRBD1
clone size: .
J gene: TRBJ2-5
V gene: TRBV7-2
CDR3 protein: CASSQGTGRETQYF
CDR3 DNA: TGTGCCAGCAGCCAAGGGACAGGGAGGGAGACCCAGTACTTC

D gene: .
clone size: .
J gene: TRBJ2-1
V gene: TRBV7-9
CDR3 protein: CASSLQGGQYNEQFF
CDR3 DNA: TGTGCCAGCAGCTTACAGGGGGGGCAGTACAATGAGCAGTTCTTC

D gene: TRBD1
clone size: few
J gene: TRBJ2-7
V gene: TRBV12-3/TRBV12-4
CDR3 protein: CASSLGQGSEQYF
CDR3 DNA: TGTGCCAGCAGCCTAGGACAGGGCAGCGAGCAGTACTTC

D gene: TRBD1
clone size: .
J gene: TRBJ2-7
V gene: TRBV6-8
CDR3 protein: CASSRQGGIYNEQYF
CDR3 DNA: TGTGCCAGCAGTCGACAGGGGGGGATTTACAATGAGCAGTACTTC

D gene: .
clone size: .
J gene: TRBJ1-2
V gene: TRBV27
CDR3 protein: CASSFNRRRDYGYTF
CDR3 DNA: TGTGCCAGCAGTTTCAACAGGCGTAGGGACTATGGCTACACCTTC

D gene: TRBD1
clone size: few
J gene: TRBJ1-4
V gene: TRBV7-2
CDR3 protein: CASSPRDRGRVGEKLFF
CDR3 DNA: TGTGCCAGCAGCCCCCGGGACAGGGGGCGAGTCGGGGAAAAACTGTTTTTT

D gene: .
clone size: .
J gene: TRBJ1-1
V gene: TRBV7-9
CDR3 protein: CASSFSVNTEAFF
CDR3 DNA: TGTGCCAGCAGCTTTTCCGTGAACACTGAAGCTTTCTTT

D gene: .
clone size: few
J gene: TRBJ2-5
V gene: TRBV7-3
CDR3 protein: CASSLTGGEVETQYF
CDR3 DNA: TGTGCCAGCAGCTTAACGGGCGGGGAGGTGGAGACCCAGTACTTC

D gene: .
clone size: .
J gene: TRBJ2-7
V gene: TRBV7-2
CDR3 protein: CASSLGVTYEQYF
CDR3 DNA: TGTGCCAGCAGCTTAGGGGTGACCTACGAGCAGTACTTC

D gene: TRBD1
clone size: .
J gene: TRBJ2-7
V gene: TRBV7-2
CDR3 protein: CASSLAGTGGTEQYF
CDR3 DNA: TGTGCCAGCAGCTTAGCCGGGACAGGGGGCACCGAGCAGTACTTC

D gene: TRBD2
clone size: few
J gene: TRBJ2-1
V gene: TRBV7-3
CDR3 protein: CASSLTGTSGRYSYNEQFF
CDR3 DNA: TGTGCCAGCAGCTTAACCGGGACTAGCGGGAGGTACTCCTACAATGAGCAGTTCTTC

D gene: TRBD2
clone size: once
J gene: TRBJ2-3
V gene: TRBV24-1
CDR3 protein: CATSDSGLAGDTQYF
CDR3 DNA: TGTGCCACCAGTGACTCGGGACTAGCGGGAGATACGCAGTATTTT

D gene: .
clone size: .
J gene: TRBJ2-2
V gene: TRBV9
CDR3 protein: CASSLVGGRNTGELFF
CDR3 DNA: TGTGCCAGCAGCCTCGTAGGAGGCAGAAACACCGGGGAGCTGTTTTTT

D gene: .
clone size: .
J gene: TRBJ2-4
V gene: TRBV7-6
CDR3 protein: CASSLLGDSNEQYF
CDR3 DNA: TGTGCCAGCAGCTTACTCGGAGATTCGAATGAGCAGTACTTC

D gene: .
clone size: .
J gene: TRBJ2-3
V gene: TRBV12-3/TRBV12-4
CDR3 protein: CASRGSGVSRNTQYF
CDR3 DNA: TGTGCCAGCAGGGGCTCGGGAGTTTCTCGAAATACGCAGTATTTT

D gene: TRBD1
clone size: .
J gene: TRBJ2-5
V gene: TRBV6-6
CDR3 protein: CASSYFGQGQETQYF
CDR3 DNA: TGTGCCAGCAGTTACTTTGGACAGGGACAAGAGACCCAGTACTTC

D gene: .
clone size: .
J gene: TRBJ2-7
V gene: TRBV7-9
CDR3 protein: CASSSANEQYF
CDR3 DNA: TGTGCCAGCAGCTCCGCTAATGAGCAGTACTTC

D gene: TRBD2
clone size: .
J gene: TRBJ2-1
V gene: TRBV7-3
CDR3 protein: CASSRWAGEGNEQFF
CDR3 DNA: TGTGCCAGCAGCCGGTGGGCGGGAGAGGGAAATGAGCAGTTCTTC

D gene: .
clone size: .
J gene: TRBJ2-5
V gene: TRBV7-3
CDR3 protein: CASSLRGHGETQYF
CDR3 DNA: TGTGCCAGCAGCTTAAGAGGGCATGGGGAGACCCAGTACTTC

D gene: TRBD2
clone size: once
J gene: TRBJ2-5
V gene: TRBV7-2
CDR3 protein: CASSRLAGGNTDTQYF
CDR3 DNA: TGTGCCAGCAGCCGCTTAGCGGGGGGAAACACAGATACGCAGTACTTC

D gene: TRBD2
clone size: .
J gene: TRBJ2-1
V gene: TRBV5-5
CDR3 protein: CASSFPGKTSGDPSYNEQFF
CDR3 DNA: TGTGCCAGCAGCTTTCCGGGGAAGACTAGCGGGGACCCTTCCTACAATGAGCAGTTCTTC

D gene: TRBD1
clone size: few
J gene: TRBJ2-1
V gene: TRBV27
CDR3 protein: CASINRGLYYNEQFF
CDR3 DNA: TGTGCCAGCATCAACAGGGGGCTCTACTACAATGAGCAGTTCTTC